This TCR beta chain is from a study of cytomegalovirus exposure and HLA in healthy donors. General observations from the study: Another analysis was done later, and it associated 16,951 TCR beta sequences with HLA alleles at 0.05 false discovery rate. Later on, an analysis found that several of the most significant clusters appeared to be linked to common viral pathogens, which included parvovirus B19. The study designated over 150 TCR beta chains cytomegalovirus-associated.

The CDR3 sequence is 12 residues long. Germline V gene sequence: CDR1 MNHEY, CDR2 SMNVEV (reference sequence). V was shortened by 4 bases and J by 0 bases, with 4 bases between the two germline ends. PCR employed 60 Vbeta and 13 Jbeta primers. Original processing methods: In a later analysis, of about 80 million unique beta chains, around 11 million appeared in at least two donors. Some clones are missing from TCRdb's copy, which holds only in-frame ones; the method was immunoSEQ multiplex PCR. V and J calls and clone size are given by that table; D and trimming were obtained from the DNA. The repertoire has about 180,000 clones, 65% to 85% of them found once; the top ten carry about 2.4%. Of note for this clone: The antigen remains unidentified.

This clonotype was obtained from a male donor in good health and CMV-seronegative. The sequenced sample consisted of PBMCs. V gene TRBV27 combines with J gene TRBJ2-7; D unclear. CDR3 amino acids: CASSYLSYEQYF. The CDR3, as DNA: TGTGCCAGCAGTTATCTCTCCTACGAGCAGTACTTC.